This T cell receptor beta chain was sequenced for a study of T-cell reconstitution after alpha-beta-depleted transplantation in children. This clonotype was counted ten times or more. The TCRbeta library incorporated unique molecular identifiers. MiXCR, run by TCRdb on the PCR reads, gives a single entry per CDR3 protein. This table has roughly 400,000 distinct CDR3 sequences, 20% appearing once. The CDR3 is 13 residues long. V was pared by 1 base and J by 3 bases, with 6 bases between. The rearrangement joins TRBV12-3 or TRBV12-4 to TRBJ1-1; D is ambiguous. This clonotype was obtained from a human donor who donated a stem cell graft to a child with acute myeloid leukemia. The input for sequencing was PBMCs from the stem cell graft donor, taken from the stem cell graft. CDR3 sequence reads: CASSLEEDTEAFF. CDR3 DNA: TGTGCCAGCAGTTTAGAGGAAGACACTGAAGCTTTCTTT.